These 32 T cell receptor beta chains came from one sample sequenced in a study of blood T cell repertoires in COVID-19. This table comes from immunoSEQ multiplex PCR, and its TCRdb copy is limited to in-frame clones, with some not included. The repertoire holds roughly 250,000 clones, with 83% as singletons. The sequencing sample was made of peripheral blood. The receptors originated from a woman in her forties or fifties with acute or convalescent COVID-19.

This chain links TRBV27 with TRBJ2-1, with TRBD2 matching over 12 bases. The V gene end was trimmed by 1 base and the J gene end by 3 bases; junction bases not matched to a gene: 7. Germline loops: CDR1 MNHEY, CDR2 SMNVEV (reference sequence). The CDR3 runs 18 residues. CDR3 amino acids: CASSLLTSGSGFYNEQFF. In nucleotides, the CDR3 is TGTGCCAGCAGTTTATTGACTAGCGGGAGTGGGTTCTACAATGAGCAGTTCTTC.

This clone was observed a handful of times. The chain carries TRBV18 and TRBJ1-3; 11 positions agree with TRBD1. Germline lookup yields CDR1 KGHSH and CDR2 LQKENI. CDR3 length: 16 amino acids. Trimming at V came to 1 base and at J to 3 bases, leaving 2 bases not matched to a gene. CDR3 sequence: CASSPRGTGGGNTIYF. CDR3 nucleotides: TGTGCCAGCTCACCACGCGGGACAGGGGGTGGAAACACCATATATTTT. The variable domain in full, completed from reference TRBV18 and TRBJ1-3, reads NAGVMQNPRHLVRRRGQEARLRCSPMKGHSHVYWYRQLPEEGLKFMVYLQKENIIDESGMPKERFSAEFPKEGPSILRIQQVVRGDSAAYFCASSPRGTGGGNTIYFGEGSWLTVV.

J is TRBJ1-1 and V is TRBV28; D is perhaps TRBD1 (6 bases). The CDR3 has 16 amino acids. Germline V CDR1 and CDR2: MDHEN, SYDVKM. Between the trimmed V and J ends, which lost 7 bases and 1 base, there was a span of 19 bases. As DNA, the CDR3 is TGTGCCAGCAACACCGACGTCGGCAGGGGGAACACTGAAGCTTTCTTT. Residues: CASNTDVGRGNTEAFF.

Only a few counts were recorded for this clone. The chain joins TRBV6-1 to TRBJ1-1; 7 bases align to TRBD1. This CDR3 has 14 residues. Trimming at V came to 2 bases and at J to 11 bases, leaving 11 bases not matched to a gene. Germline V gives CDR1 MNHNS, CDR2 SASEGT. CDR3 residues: CASSEPTGSQRAFF. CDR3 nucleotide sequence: TGTGCCAGCAGTGAACCGACAGGGTCCCAGAGGGCTTTCTTT.

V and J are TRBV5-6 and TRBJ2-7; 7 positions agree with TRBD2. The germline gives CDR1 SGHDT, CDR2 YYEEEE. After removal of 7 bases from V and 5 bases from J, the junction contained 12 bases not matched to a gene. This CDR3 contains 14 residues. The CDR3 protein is CASRIRGLQHEQYF. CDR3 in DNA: TGTGCCAGCCGCATTAGGGGACTACAGCACGAGCAGTACTTC.

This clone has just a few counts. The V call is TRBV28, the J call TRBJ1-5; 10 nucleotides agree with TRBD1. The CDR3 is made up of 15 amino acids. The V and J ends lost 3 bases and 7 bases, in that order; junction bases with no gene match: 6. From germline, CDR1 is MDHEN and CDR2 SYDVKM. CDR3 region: CASSFSGQGDQPQHF. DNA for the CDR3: TGTGCCAGCAGTTTCTCCGGACAGGGGGACCAGCCCCAGCATTTT.

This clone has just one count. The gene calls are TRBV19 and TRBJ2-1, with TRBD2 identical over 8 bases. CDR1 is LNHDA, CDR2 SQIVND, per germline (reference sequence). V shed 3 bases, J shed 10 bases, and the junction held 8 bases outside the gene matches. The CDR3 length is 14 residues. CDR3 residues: CASSIMLAGGEQFF. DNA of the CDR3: TGTGCCAGTAGTATTATGCTAGCGGGTGGGGAGCAGTTCTTC. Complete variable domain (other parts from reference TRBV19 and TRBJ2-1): DGGITQSPKYLFRKEGQNVTLSCEQNLNHDAMYWYRQDPGQGLRLIYYSQIVNDFQKGDIAEGYSVSREKKESFPLTVTSAQKNPTAFYLCASSIMLAGGEQFFGPGTRLTVL.

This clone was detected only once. CDR3 nucleotides: TGTGCCTGGAGTGTGCAGGGGGGATACGAGCAGTACTTC. Translating it yields CAWSVQGGYEQYF. This chain links TRBV30 with TRBJ2-7, with D perhaps TRBD1 (7 bases). CDR1 and CDR2 from the germline V gene are GTSNPN and SVGIG (reference sequence). CDR3 length equals 13 residues. V shed 0 bases and J shed 4 bases, with 10 bases lying between them.

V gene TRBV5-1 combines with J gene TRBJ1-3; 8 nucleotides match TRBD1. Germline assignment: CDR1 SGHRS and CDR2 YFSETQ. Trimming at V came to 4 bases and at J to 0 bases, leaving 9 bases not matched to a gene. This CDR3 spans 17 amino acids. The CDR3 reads CASSLDDRGNSGNTIYF. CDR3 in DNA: TGCGCCAGCAGCCTGGATGACAGGGGAAACTCTGGAAACACCATATATTTT.

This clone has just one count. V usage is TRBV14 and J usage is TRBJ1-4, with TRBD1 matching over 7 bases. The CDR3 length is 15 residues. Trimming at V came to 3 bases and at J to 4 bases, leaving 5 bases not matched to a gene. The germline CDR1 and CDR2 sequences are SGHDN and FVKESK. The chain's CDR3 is CASSQLRQGNEKLFF. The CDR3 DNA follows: TGTGCCAGCAGCCAGTTGAGACAGGGTAATGAAAAACTGTTTTTT. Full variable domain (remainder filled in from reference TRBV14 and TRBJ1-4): EAGVTQFPSHSVIEKGQTVTLRCDPISGHDNLYWYRRVMGKEIKFLLHFVKESKQDESGMPNNRFLAERTGGTYSTLKVQPAELEDSGVYFCASSQLRQGNEKLFFGSGTQLSVL.

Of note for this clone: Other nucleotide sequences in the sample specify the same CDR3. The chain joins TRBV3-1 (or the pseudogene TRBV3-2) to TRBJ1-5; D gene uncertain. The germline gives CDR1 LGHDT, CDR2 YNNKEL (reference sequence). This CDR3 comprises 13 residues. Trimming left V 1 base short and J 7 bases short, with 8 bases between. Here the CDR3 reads CASSQVTGQPQHF. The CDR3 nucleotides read TGTGCCAGCAGCCAAGTGACGGGACAGCCCCAGCATTTT.

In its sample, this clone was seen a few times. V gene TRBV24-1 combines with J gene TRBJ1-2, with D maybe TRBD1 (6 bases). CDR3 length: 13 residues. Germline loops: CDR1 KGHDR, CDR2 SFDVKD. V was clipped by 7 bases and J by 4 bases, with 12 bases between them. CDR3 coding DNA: TGTGCCACCAGCCAAGGACAGTCCTATGGCTACACCTTC. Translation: CATSQGQSYGYTF.

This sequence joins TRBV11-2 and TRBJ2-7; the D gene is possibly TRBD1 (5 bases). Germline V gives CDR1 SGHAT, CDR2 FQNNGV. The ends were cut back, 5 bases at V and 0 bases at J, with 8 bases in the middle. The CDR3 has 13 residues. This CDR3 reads CASSLTDSYEQYF. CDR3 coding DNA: TGTGCCAGCAGCCTGACAGACTCCTACGAGCAGTACTTC.

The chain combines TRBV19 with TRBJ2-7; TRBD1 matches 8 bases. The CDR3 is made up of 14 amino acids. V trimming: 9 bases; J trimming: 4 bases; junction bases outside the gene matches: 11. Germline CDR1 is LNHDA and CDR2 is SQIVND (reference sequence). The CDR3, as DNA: TGTGCCAGCATCTCAGGGGGCGCGGGTTACGAGCAGTACTTC. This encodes CASISGGAGYEQYF.

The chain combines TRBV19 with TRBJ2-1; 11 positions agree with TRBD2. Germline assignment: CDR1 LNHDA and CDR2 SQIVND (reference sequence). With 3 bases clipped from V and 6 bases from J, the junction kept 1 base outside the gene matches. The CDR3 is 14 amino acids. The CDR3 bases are TGTGCCAGTAGTATTACTAGCGGGGGCAATGAGCAGTTCTTC. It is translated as CASSITSGGNEQFF. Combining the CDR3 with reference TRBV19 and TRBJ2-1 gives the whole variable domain DGGITQSPKYLFRKEGQNVTLSCEQNLNHDAMYWYRQDPGQGLRLIYYSQIVNDFQKGDIAEGYSVSREKKESFPLTVTSAQKNPTAFYLCASSITSGGNEQFFGPGTRLTVL.

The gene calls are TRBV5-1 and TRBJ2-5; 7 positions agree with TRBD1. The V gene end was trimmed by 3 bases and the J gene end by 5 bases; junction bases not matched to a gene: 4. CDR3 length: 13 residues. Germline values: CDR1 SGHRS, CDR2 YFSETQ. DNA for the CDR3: TGCGCCAGCAGCTCACAGGGGAGCGAGACCCAGTACTTC. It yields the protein CASSSQGSETQYF. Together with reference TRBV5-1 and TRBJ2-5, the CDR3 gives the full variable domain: KAGVTQTPRYLIKTRGQQVTLSCSPISGHRSVSWYQQTPGQGLQFLFEYFSETQRNKGNFPGRFSGRQFSNSRSEMNVSTLELGDSALYLCASSSQGSETQYFGPGTRLLVL.

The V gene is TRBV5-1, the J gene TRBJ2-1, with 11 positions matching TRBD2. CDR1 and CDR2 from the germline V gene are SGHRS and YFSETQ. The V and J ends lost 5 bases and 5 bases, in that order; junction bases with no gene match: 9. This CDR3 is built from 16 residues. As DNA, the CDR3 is TGCGCCAGCAGTCAGTCTAGCGGGGGGACGGACAATGAGCAGTTCTTC. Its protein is CASSQSSGGTDNEQFF.

CDR3 loop: CASSSQDRGYTIYF. CDR3 in DNA: TGTGCCAGCAGCTCCCAGGACAGGGGATACACCATATATTTT. The chain combines TRBV6-5 with TRBJ1-3; 9 bases are a match to TRBD1. V lost 6 bases to trimming and J lost 8 bases; unmatched junction nucleotides: 8. Germline V CDR1 and CDR2: MNHEY, SVGAGI. The CDR3 runs 14 residues.

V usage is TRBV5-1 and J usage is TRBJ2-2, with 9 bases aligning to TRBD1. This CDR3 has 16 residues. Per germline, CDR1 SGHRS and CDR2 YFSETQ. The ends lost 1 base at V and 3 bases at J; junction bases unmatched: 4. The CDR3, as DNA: TGCGCCAGCAGCTTGACAGGGGGCGCCGACACCGGGGAGCTGTTTTTT. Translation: CASSLTGGADTGELFF.

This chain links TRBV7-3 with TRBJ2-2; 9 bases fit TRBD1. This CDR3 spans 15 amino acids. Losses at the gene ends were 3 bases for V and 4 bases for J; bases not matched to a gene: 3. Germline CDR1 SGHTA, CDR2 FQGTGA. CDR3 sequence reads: CASSFTGGGTGELFF. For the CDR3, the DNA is TGTGCCAGCAGCTTTACAGGGGGCGGCACCGGGGAGCTGTTTTTT.

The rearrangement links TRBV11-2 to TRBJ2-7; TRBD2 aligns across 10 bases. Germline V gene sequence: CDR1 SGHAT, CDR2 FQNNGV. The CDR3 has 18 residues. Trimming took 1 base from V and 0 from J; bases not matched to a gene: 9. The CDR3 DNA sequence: TGTGCCAGCAGCTTAGCCCAAACCCTAGCGGGGGTCTCCTACGAGCAGTACTTC. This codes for CASSLAQTLAGVSYEQYF.

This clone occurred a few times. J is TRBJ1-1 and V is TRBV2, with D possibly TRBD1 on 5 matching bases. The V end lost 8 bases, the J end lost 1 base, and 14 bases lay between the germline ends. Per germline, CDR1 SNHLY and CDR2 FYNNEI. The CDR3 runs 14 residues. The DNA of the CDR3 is TGTGCCAGCGGGGGGGACGGGGGGAACACTGAAGCTTTCTTT. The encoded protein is CASGGDGGNTEAFF. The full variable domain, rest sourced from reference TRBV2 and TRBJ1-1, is EPEVTQTPSHQVTQMGQEVILRCVPISNHLYFYWYRQILGQKVEFLVSFYNNEISEKSEIFDDQFSVERPDGSNFTLKIRSTKLEDSAMYFCASGGDGGNTEAFFGQGTRLTVV.

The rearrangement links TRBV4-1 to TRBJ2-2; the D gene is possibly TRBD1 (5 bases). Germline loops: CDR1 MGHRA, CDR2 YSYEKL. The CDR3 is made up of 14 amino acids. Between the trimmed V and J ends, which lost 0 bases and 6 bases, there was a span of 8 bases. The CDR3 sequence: CASSQEQGAGELFF. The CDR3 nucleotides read TGCGCCAGCAGCCAAGAGCAAGGGGCCGGGGAGCTGTTTTTT.

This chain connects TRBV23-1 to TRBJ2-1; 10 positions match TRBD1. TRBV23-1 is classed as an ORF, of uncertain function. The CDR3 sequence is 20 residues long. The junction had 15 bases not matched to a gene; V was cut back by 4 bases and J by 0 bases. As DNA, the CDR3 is TGCGCCAGCAGTCTCGCGCGACAGGGGGCCTGTTCGAGCTCCTACAATGAGCAGTTCTTC. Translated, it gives CASSLARQGACSSSYNEQFF.

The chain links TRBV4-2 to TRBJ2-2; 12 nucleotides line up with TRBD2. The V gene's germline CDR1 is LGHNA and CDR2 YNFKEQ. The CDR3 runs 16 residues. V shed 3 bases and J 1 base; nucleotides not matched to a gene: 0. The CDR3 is CASSQGLAGNTGELFF. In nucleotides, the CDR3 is TGTGCCAGCAGCCAGGGACTAGCGGGGAACACCGGGGAGCTGTTTTTT.

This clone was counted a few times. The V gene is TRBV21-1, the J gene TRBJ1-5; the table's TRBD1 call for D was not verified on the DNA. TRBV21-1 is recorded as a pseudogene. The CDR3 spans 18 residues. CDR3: CASSAPTPGTVCNQPQHF. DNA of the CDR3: TGTGCCAGCAGTGCCCCAACCCCCGGGACAGTTTGCAATCAGCCCCAGCATTTT.

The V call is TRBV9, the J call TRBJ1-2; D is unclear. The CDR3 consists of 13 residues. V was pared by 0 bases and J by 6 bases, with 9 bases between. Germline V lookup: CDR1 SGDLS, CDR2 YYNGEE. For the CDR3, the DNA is TGTGCCAGCAGCGTAGAAGGACTAAATGGCTACACCTTC. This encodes CASSVEGLNGYTF.

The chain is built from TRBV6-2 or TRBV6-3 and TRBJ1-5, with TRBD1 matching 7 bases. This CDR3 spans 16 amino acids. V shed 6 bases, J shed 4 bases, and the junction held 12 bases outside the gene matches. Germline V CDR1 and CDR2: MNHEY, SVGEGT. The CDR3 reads CASSPGTALPNQPQHF. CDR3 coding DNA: TGTGCCAGCAGCCCTGGGACAGCCCTGCCAAATCAGCCCCAGCATTTT.

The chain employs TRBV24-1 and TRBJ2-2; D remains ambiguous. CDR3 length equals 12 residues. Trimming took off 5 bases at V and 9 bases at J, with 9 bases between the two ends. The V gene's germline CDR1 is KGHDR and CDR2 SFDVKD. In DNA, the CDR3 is TGTGCCACCAGTGGTGGTGGGCGGGAGCTGTTTTTT. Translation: CATSGGGRELFF.

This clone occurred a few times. The CDR3 nucleotides read TGTGCCAGCAGCCACGTCGTTACGGGGTTGGGCGGGGAGCTGTTTTTT. Protein sequence: CASSHVVTGLGGELFF. The chain employs TRBV3-1 (or the pseudogene TRBV3-2) and TRBJ2-2, with D tentatively TRBD2 (5 bases). CDR3 size: 16 residues. Germline assignment: CDR1 LGHDT and CDR2 YNNKEL (reference sequence). V shed 3 bases and J shed 7 bases, with 18 bases lying between them.

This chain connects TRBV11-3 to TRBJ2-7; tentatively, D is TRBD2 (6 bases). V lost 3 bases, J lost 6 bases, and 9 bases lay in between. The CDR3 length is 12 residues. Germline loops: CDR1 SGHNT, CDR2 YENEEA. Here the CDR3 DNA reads TGTGCCAGCAGCTTGGGAGGCTCCGAGCAGTACTTC. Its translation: CASSLGGSEQYF.

The CDR3 protein is CASSQTRAGGDPTGKETQYF. The DNA for the CDR3 is TGTGCCAGCAGTCAGACGAGGGCAGGGGGCGACCCCACAGGAAAAGAGACCCAGTACTTC. This sequence joins TRBV6-6 and TRBJ2-5; 8 bases are shared with TRBD1. The germline gives CDR1 MNHNY, CDR2 SVGAGI (reference sequence). V shed 5 bases and J 3 bases; nucleotides not matched to a gene: 23. CDR3 length equals 20 residues.